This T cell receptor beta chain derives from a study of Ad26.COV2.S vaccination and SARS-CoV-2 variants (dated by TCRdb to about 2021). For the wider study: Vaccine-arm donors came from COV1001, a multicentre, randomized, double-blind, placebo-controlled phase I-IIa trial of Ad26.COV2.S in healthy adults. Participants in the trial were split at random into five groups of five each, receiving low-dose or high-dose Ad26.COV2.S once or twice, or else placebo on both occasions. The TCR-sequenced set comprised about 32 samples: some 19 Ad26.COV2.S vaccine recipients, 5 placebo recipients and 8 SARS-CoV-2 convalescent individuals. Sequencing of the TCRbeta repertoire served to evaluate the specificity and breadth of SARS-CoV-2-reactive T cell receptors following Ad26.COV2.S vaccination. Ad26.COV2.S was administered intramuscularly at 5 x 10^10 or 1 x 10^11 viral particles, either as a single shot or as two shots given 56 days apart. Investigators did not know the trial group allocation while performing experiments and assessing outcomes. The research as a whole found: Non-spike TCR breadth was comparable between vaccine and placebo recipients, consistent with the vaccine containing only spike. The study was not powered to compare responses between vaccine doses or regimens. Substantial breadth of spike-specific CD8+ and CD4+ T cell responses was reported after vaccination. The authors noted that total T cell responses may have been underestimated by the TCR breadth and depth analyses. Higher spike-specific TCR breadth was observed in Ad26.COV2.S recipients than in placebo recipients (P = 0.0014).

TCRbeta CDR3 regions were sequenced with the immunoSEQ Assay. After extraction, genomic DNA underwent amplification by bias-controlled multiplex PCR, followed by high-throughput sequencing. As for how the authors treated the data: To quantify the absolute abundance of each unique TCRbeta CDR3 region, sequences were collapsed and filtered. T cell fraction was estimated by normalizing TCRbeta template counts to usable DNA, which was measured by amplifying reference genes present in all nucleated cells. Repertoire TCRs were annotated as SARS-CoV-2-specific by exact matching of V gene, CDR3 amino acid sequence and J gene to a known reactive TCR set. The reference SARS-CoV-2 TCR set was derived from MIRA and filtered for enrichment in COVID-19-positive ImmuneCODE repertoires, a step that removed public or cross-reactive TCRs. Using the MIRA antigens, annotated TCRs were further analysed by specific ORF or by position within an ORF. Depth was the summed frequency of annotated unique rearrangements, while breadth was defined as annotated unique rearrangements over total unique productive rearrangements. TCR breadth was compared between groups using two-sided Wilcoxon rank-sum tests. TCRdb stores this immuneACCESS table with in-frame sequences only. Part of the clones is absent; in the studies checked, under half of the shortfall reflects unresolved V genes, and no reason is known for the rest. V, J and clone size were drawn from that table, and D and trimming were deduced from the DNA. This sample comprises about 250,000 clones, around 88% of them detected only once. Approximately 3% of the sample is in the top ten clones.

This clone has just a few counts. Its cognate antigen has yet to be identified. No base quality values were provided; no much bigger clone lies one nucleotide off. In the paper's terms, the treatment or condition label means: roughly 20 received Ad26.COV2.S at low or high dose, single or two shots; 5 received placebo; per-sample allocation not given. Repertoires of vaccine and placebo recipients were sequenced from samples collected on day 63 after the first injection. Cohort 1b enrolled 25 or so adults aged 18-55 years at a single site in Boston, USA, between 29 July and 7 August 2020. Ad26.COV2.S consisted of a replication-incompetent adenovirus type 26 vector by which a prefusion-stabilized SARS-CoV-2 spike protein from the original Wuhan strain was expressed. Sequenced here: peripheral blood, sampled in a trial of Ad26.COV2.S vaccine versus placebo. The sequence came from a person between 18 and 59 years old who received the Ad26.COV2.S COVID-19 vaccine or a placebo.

The sequenced DNA: TGTGCCAGCAGCTTATACGGACCCGCAGGCGAAAAACTGTTTTTT. It translates as CASSLYGPAGEKLFF. The chain joins TRBV7-6 to TRBJ1-4; no D gene is confidently identified. The germline V gene supplies CDR1 SGHVS and CDR2 FNYEAQ. Trimming costs V 2 bases and J 8 bases, and their ends lie 15 bases apart. The CDR3 sequence holds 15 residues, the cysteine and phenylalanine included. The only DNA kept is the CDR3, 45 bases in frame from the first base.